The 2 T cell receptor beta chains given below trace back to one sample, sequenced in a study of T-cell reconstitution after alpha-beta-depleted transplantation in children (dated by TCRdb to the mid-2010s). Read against the paper, the sample's treatment or condition label means: allogeneic hematopoietic cell transplantation with graft depleted of TCRalphabeta T cells and CD19 B cells. The protocol used for the library was PCR. The listed sequencing device is Illumina HiSeq 2500. Molecular barcoding was employed in the preparation of TCR libraries, with unique molecular identifiers being used to normalize TCRbeta repertoire quantification. The raw public reads went through TCRdb reprocessing: fastp at Q25, MiXCR clone calling, in-frame beta chains kept. Rows with a matching CDR3 protein are joined into one entry that keeps the most common DNA and genes. The sample table holds about 590,000 distinct CDR3 sequences, of which roughly 13% were seen once. The ten largest clones add up to about 2.2% of the sample.

Sequencing used PBMCs, mostly from graft donor cells, obtained 360 days after TCRalphabeta/CD19-depleted stem cell transplant. These receptors originate from a male patient aged 10-17 years who had a stem cell transplant for acute myeloid leukemia, so the T cells may come from the graft donor.

Written as DNA, the CDR3 is TGCAGTGTGTCAGGGGGGACGCAGTATTTT. Amino acid sequence: CSVSGGTQYF. The rearrangement joins TRBV20-1 to TRBJ2-3; a weak D match, TRBD1 (7 bases). CDR1 is DFQATT and CDR2 is SNEGSKA in the germline V gene (reference sequence). This CDR3 comprises 10 residues. V was clipped by 7 bases and J by 9 bases, with 11 bases between them.

This clonotype came up a few times. The rearrangement links TRBV4-1 to TRBJ1-1; 7 nucleotides line up with TRBD1. J was trimmed by 2 bases and V by 6 bases; bases with no gene match: 12. This CDR3 comprises 16 residues. Per germline, CDR1 MGHRA and CDR2 YSYEKL. The CDR3 protein is CASRAVVGTVNTEAFF. The CDR3 DNA follows: TGCGCCAGCAGGGCGGTGGTCGGGACAGTAAACACTGAAGCTTTCTTT.